Presented here are 32 T cell receptor beta chains from one specimen sequenced in a study of cytomegalovirus exposure and HLA in healthy donors. The PCR ran on 60 Vbeta and 13 Jbeta primers. Data came from immunoSEQ multiplex PCR; TCRdb stores just in-frame clones and leaves some out. The sample lists about 170,000 clones; approximately 79% were seen once. The sequencing sample was made of PBMCs. These receptors were collected from a male donor in good health and CMV-seronegative.

This chain links TRBV5-4 with TRBJ1-2; 8 bases fit TRBD1. CDR1 and CDR2 (germline): SGHNT, YYREEE (reference sequence). The CDR3 is 15 amino acids. The V segment lost 0 bases and the J segment 4 bases; nucleotides outside the gene matches: 5. CDR3 residues: CASSLGQGLVYGYTF. The CDR3 nucleotides read TGTGCCAGCAGCTTGGGACAGGGGCTCGTCTATGGCTACACCTTC.

The chain recombines TRBV7-2 with TRBJ1-2; D is ambiguous. The CDR3 loop spans 13 amino acids. V was clipped by 5 bases and J by 0 bases, with 7 bases between them. Germline CDR1 is SGHTA and CDR2 is FQGNSA. In DNA, the CDR3 is TGTGCCAGCAGCCTGTTTTCTAACTATGGCTACACCTTC. Translating it yields CASSLFSNYGYTF.

A few counts support this clone. The CDR3 DNA reads TGTGCCAGCAGCTTGGGGCCCTCGAACACCGGGGAGCTGTTTTTT. Translating gives CASSLGPSNTGELFF. This sequence joins TRBV5-6 and TRBJ2-2, with unresolved D. This CDR3 comprises 15 residues. Trimming cost V 0 bases and J 0 bases, with 6 bases left between them. Germline-derived CDR1 and CDR2 are SGHDT and YYEEEE.

The count of this clone is one. This chain uses TRBV19 with TRBJ2-2; TRBD1 matches at 8 bases. The germline gives CDR1 LNHDA, CDR2 SQIVND (reference sequence). V was pared by 5 bases and J by 3 bases, with 8 bases of the junction left unmatched. The CDR3 runs to 16 residues. The CDR3 reads CASSPWTGRDTGELFF. DNA for the CDR3: TGTGCCAGTAGTCCTTGGACAGGGAGAGACACCGGGGAGCTGTTTTTT.

This rearrangement joins TRBV6-5 to TRBJ1-2, with D maybe TRBD1 (6 bases). The germline CDR1 and CDR2 sequences are MNHEY and SVGAGI. V was clipped by 0 bases and J by 12 bases, with 17 bases between them. The length of the CDR3 is 14 residues. CDR3 loop: CASSYSGGWGGHTF. CDR3 coding DNA: TGTGCCAGCAGTTACTCCGGTGGATGGGGGGGCCACACCTTC.

The chain couples TRBV11-3 to TRBJ2-2, with D tentatively TRBD1 (6 bases). This CDR3 contains 14 residues. Germline V lookup: CDR1 SGHNT, CDR2 YENEEA. The V end was cut by 4 bases, the J end by 4 bases, with 10 bases between. The CDR3 spells CASSSQGPTGELFF. The CDR3 DNA is TGTGCCAGCAGCTCACAGGGTCCCACCGGGGAGCTGTTTTTT.

The chain links TRBV5-1 to TRBJ1-1; D is undetermined. Per germline, CDR1 SGHRS and CDR2 YFSETQ. This CDR3 comprises 16 residues. Trimming left V 4 bases short and J 1 base short, with 17 bases between. The CDR3 reads CASSPSGNQENTEAFF. CDR3 nucleotide sequence: TGCGCCAGCAGCCCCTCCGGGAATCAGGAGAACACTGAAGCTTTCTTT.

This CDR3 reads CAISGGGLRSGANVLTF. The DNA for the CDR3 is TGTGCCATCAGTGGGGGGGGACTAAGGTCTGGGGCCAACGTCCTGACTTTC. The chain combines TRBV10-3 with TRBJ2-6; TRBD2 aligns across 7 bases. The CDR3 extends over 17 amino acids. V was clipped by 4 bases and J by 1 base; unmatched bases: 7. Germline values: CDR1 ENHRY, CDR2 SYGVKD.

The V and J genes are TRBV5-1 and TRBJ2-1, with TRBD1 matching 7 bases. CDR1 is SGHRS and CDR2 is YFSETQ in the germline V gene. The CDR3 is 14 residues long. The junction had 7 bases not matched to a gene; V was cut back by 6 bases and J by 4 bases. The CDR3 loop is CASKKQGPYNEQFF. The CDR3 coding sequence is TGCGCCAGCAAGAAACAGGGGCCTTACAATGAGCAGTTCTTC.

The chain combines TRBV7-6 with TRBJ1-5; D ambiguous. The CDR3 consists of 13 residues. The germline V and J ends were trimmed by 5 bases and 9 bases, with 14 bases remaining between them. Germline V gives CDR1 SGHVS, CDR2 FNYEAQ. In DNA, the CDR3 is TGTGCCAGCAGCGACACGCCGCCGGCGCCCCAGCATTTT. Translation: CASSDTPPAPQHF.

The chain employs TRBV25-1 and TRBJ1-2; D call uncertain. V dropped 4 bases and J dropped 6 bases, with 15 bases sitting between them. The CDR3 sequence is 14 residues long. Germline lookup yields CDR1 MGHDK and CDR2 SYGVNS. The CDR3 reads CASSGMARYDGYTF. The CDR3 DNA reads as TGTGCCAGCAGTGGCATGGCTAGGTACGATGGCTACACCTTC.

This chain links TRBV5-1 with TRBJ1-2, with 8 bases fitting TRBD1. Germline CDR1 and CDR2: SGHRS and YFSETQ. The CDR3 sequence is 14 residues long. Trimming removed 4 bases from V and 4 bases from J; junction bases left unmatched: 6. Here the CDR3 DNA reads TGCGCCAGCAGCAAGGACAGGGCCGGCTATGGCTACACCTTC. It specifies CASSKDRAGYGYTF.

The chain recombines TRBV6-1 with TRBJ1-1, with 7 bases fitting TRBD1. This CDR3 has 15 amino acids. The trim removed 2 bases at V and 4 bases at J, leaving 7 bases unmatched. Per germline, CDR1 MNHNS and CDR2 SASEGT. The CDR3 bases are TGTGCCAGCAGTGAATACCGACAGGGAATCACTGAAGCTTTCTTT. Translated: CASSEYRQGITEAFF.

V gene TRBV5-1 combines with J gene TRBJ1-6; TRBD1 agrees at 8 bases. The CDR3 length is 15 residues. The junction had 6 bases not matched to a gene; V was cut back by 4 bases and J by 6 bases. The V gene's germline CDR1 is SGHRS and CDR2 YFSETQ. CDR3 region: CASSNGQGGNSPLHF. The CDR3 bases are TGCGCCAGCAGCAACGGACAGGGAGGTAATTCACCCCTCCACTTT.

The J gene is TRBJ2-2, the V gene TRBV5-6; no definite D call. V lost 0 bases to trimming and J lost 2 bases, with 5 bases between them. Germline-derived CDR1 and CDR2 are SGHDT and YYEEEE. The CDR3 is 14 residues long. The CDR3 DNA sequence: TGTGCCAGCAGCTTGGCAGAAAACACCGGGGAGCTGTTTTTT. Translated, it gives CASSLAENTGELFF.

The chain links TRBV7-6 to TRBJ1-4, with 10 positions matching TRBD1. The V segment lost 5 bases and the J segment 0 bases; nucleotides outside the gene matches: 3. The germline V gene encodes CDR1 SGHVS and CDR2 FNYEAQ. The CDR3 is made up of 16 amino acids. The chain's CDR3 is CASSRDRGATNEKLFF. In DNA, the CDR3 is TGTGCCAGCAGCCGGGACAGGGGTGCAACTAATGAAAAACTGTTTTTT.

In this sample, this clone turned up a few times. The V gene is TRBV7-2, the J gene TRBJ1-2; D is uncertain. Germline loops: CDR1 SGHTA, CDR2 FQGNSA. Trimming removed 3 bases from V and 0 bases from J, with 11 bases in between. The CDR3 covers 15 residues. In DNA form, the CDR3 reads TGTGCCAGCAGCTTGGAGGGTTATACTAACTATGGCTACACCTTC. Its translation is CASSLEGYTNYGYTF.

This sequence joins TRBV6-6 and TRBJ2-7, with TRBD1 matching over 7 bases. CDR1 MNHNY and CDR2 SVGAGI come from the germline V gene (reference sequence). This CDR3 contains 14 residues. Trimming took 6 bases from V and 2 from J; bases not matched to a gene: 7. This chain's CDR3 is CASRETGSAYEQYF. As DNA, the CDR3 is TGTGCCAGCAGGGAGACAGGGAGTGCCTACGAGCAGTACTTC.

The chain has TRBV29-1 and TRBJ1-4, with TRBD1 identical over 9 bases. CDR3 size: 14 residues. From germline, CDR1 is SQVTM and CDR2 ANQGSEA. The V gene end was trimmed by 4 bases and the J gene end by 5 bases; junction bases not matched to a gene: 5. The CDR3 reads CSVGTGTGNEKLFF. For the CDR3, the DNA is TGCAGCGTTGGAACCGGGACAGGGAATGAAAAACTGTTTTTT.

DNA for the CDR3: TGTGCCAGCAGTTACAACTCCGCGGACTCTGGAAACACCATATATTTT. Protein product: CASSYNSADSGNTIYF. The rearrangement links TRBV6-5 to TRBJ1-3; D unclear. Germline-derived CDR1 and CDR2 are MNHEY and SVGAGI. The CDR3 length is 16 residues. V lost 2 bases and J lost 0, with 11 bases in between.

The chain employs TRBV14 and TRBJ2-3, with D possibly TRBD1 on 6 matching bases. V lost 4 bases and J lost 5, with 10 bases in between. Germline V CDR1 and CDR2: SGHDN, FVKESK. The CDR3 covers 13 residues. The CDR3 nucleotides read TGTGCCAGCAGCCTAAGGGGGATAGATACGCAGTATTTT. Its protein is CASSLRGIDTQYF.

V and J are TRBV11-2 and TRBJ1-1, with a possible D match to TRBD1 (5 bases). Germline V CDR1 and CDR2: SGHAT, FQNNGV. The CDR3 covers 13 residues. V shed 6 bases and J shed 5 bases, with 13 bases lying between them. CDR3 sequence: CASRGGAVTEAFF. In DNA form, the CDR3 reads TGTGCCAGCAGGGGGGGAGCGGTGACTGAAGCTTTCTTT.

To note about this clone: In the same sample, other DNA sequences code for this CDR3. This chain uses TRBV2 with TRBJ1-1; possibly TRBD1 for D (5 bases). The CDR3 extends over 13 amino acids. CDR1 is SNHLY and CDR2 is FYNNEI in the germline V gene. The V end lost 2 bases, the J end lost 4 bases, and 8 bases lay between the germline ends. CDR3 in DNA: TGTGCCAGCAGTGAACGCGGGGGCACTGAAGCTTTCTTT. This sequence encodes CASSERGGTEAFF. Together with reference TRBV2 and TRBJ1-1, the CDR3 gives the full variable domain: EPEVTQTPSHQVTQMGQEVILRCVPISNHLYFYWYRQILGQKVEFLVSFYNNEISEKSEIFDDQFSVERPDGSNFTLKIRSTKLEDSAMYFCASSERGGTEAFFGQGTRLTVV.

V usage is TRBV5-8 and J usage is TRBJ2-3; TRBD2 is a possible D gene (7 bases). The CDR3 consists of 15 residues. Trimming left V 3 bases short and J 1 base short, with 12 bases between. The germline CDR1 and CDR2 sequences are SGHTS and YDEGEE. DNA of the CDR3: TGTGCCAGCAGCTCGGAGGGGGGGCGCACAGATACGCAGTATTTT. Translation: CASSSEGGRTDTQYF. Full variable domain (outside the CDR3, taken from reference TRBV5-8 and TRBJ2-3): EAGVTQSPTHLIKTRGQQATLRCSPISGHTSVYWYQQALGLGLQFLLWYDEGEERNRGNFPPRFSGRQFPNYSSELNVNALELEDSALYLCASSSEGGRTDTQYFGPGTRLTVL.

The chain links TRBV10-1 to TRBJ2-5, with D perhaps TRBD1 (6 bases). V gave up 6 bases and J gave up 1 base, with 12 bases separating them. The length of the CDR3 is 14 residues. Germline V lookup: CDR1 WNHNN, CDR2 SYGVQD (reference sequence). The CDR3 protein is CASRGDTIQETQYF. CDR3 in DNA: TGCGCCAGCAGGGGGGACACCATCCAAGAGACCCAGTACTTC.

This sequence joins TRBV6-1 and TRBJ1-2, with 7 bases lining up with TRBD1. Per germline, CDR1 MNHNS and CDR2 SASEGT. The junction had 3 bases not matched to a gene; V was cut back by 5 bases and J by 3 bases. This CDR3 comprises 13 residues. The DNA for the CDR3 is TGTGCCAGCAGTTCCACAGGGGACTATGGCTACACCTTC. Amino acids: CASSSTGDYGYTF.

The chain is built from TRBV7-2 and TRBJ1-1; the D gene is possibly TRBD1 (5 bases). The V and J ends lost 5 bases and 0 bases respectively, with 10 bases between them. This CDR3 comprises 14 residues. CDR1 is SGHTA, CDR2 FQGNSA, per germline. DNA of the CDR3: TGTGCCAGCAGCGCCTACAGGATGAACACTGAAGCTTTCTTT. It is translated as CASSAYRMNTEAFF.

The J gene is TRBJ2-1, the V gene TRBV5-1; 7 bases are a match to TRBD2. V was pared by 0 bases and J by 3 bases, with 15 bases of the junction left unmatched. Germline-derived CDR1 and CDR2 are SGHRS and YFSETQ. The length of the CDR3 is 19 residues. Written as DNA, the CDR3 is TGCGCCAGCAGCTTGGCCCTCGTCCGACGCGGGGGAGTCTACAATGAGCAGTTCTTC. Translation: CASSLALVRRGGVYNEQFF.

V and J are TRBV27 and TRBJ2-7; 11 nucleotides agree with TRBD1. V shed 5 bases and J 3 bases; nucleotides not matched to a gene: 9. CDR1 and CDR2 (germline): MNHEY, SMNVEV (reference sequence). This CDR3 comprises 16 residues. DNA for the CDR3: TGTGCCAGCAGTCCCATATGGGGACAGGGGGGCTACGAGCAGTACTTC. Encoded protein: CASSPIWGQGGYEQYF.

The V and J genes are TRBV7-9 and TRBJ2-2; 9 bases are a match to TRBD1. J lost 8 bases, V lost 4 bases, and 11 bases had no gene match. The CDR3 runs 16 residues. Germline values: CDR1 SEHNR, CDR2 FQNEAQ (reference sequence). Here the CDR3 reads CASSSLRDRVWGELFF. In DNA, the CDR3 is TGTGCCAGCAGCTCGCTCCGGGACAGGGTTTGGGGGGAGCTGTTTTTT.

J is TRBJ2-2 and V is TRBV5-4; TRBD2 matches 11 bases. The junction had 5 bases not matched to a gene; V was cut back by 4 bases and J by 3 bases. Germline-derived CDR1 and CDR2 are SGHNT and YYREEE (reference sequence). The CDR3 extends over 16 amino acids. This CDR3 is CASSPPGLADTGELFF. CDR3 coding DNA: TGTGCCAGCAGCCCCCCGGGACTAGCGGACACCGGGGAGCTGTTTTTT.

This clone has more than one count but fewer than ten. The rearrangement joins TRBV7-2 to TRBJ1-2, with TRBD1 matching over 9 bases. From germline, CDR1 is SGHTA and CDR2 FQGNSA. After removal of 4 bases from V and 0 bases from J, the junction contained 6 bases not matched to a gene. The CDR3 covers 16 residues. Here the CDR3 reads CASSSYTGGSNYGYTF. The DNA of the CDR3 is TGTGCCAGCAGCTCCTATACAGGGGGCTCTAACTATGGCTACACCTTC. Complete variable domain (other parts from reference TRBV7-2 and TRBJ1-2): GAGVSQSPSNKVTEKGKDVELRCDPISGHTALYWYRQSLGQGLEFLIYFQGNSAPDKSGLPSDRFSAERTGGSVSTLTIQRTQQEDSAVYLCASSSYTGGSNYGYTFGSGTRLTVV.